Shown below are 32 T cell receptor beta chains from a single sample sequenced in a study of T cell repertoires in cytomegalovirus infection (dated by TCRdb to between 2019 and 2020). In light of the paper, this sample's treatment or condition label describes: in vitro stimulation with specific CMV peptide epitopes to enrich CMV-specific T cells. The listed sequencing device is Illumina HiSeq 1500. TCRdb ran its own pipeline on the public reads, namely fastp trimming at Q25 and MiXCR clone calling, and kept in-frame beta chains. CDR3 protein sequences are deduplicated, and each keeps its most common genes and DNA. The sample table lists more than 300,000 distinct CDR3 sequences, about 34% of them with a count of one. Approximately 13% of the sample is taken by the ten largest. Their recognized antigens are unknown. Material: cultured PBMCs, obtained from culture after CMV antigen stimulation. These receptors originate from a human donor in good health (CMV status not recorded). Some clones in this sample may be carry-over from other donors' samples.

This clonotype was picked up a small number of times. The V and J genes are TRBV7-9 and TRBJ1-1, with 7 bases identical to TRBD1. This CDR3 comprises 13 residues. The V gene's germline CDR1 is SEHNR and CDR2 FQNEAQ (reference sequence). V lost 5 bases to trimming and J lost 5 bases; unmatched junction nucleotides: 5. The CDR3 DNA reads as TGTGCCAGCAGCCCCACAGGGGAGACTGAAGCTTTCTTT. As protein: CASSPTGETEAFF.

V and J are TRBV20-1 and TRBJ1-2, with D perhaps TRBD1 (6 bases). Deletions cut 4 bases from V and 6 bases from J, with 15 bases between. The CDR3 runs 13 residues. Germline CDR1 and CDR2: DFQATT and SNEGSKA (reference sequence). The CDR3 sequence: CSAKGGAGDGYTF. For the CDR3, the DNA is TGCAGTGCTAAGGGCGGAGCAGGGGATGGCTACACCTTC.

The chain joins TRBV7-8 to TRBJ1-5; 9 bases match TRBD1. V shed 4 bases and J 3 bases; nucleotides not matched to a gene: 7. This CDR3 comprises 16 residues. Germline CDR1 reads SGHVS; CDR2 reads FQNEAQ. CDR3 nucleotide sequence: TGTGCCAGCAGCTCCTCGGACAGGGGAAACAATCAGCCCCAGCATTTT. Translated: CASSSSDRGNNQPQHF. Based on the CDR3 plus reference TRBV7-8 and TRBJ1-5, the full variable domain is GAGVSQSPRYKVAKRGQDVALRCDPISGHVSLFWYQQALGQGPEFLTYFQNEAQLDKSGLPSDRFFAERPEGSVSTLKIQRTQQEDSAVYLCASSSSDRGNNQPQHFGDGTRLSIL.

This clonotype was recorded at least ten times. This sequence joins TRBV7-2 and TRBJ2-1; TRBD2 aligns across 8 bases. Germline lookup yields CDR1 SGHTA and CDR2 FQGNSA. With 2 bases clipped from V and 5 bases from J, the junction kept 11 bases outside the gene matches. This CDR3 is built from 17 residues. The CDR3 is CASSLINGGRYHNEQFF. CDR3 DNA sequence: TGTGCCAGCAGCTTAATAAATGGCGGGAGGTACCACAATGAGCAGTTCTTC. Complete variable domain (other parts from reference TRBV7-2 and TRBJ2-1): GAGVSQSPSNKVTEKGKDVELRCDPISGHTALYWYRQSLGQGLEFLIYFQGNSAPDKSGLPSDRFSAERTGGSVSTLTIQRTQQEDSAVYLCASSLINGGRYHNEQFFGPGTRLTVL.

This clonotype was seen ten or more times. The rearrangement links TRBV7-2 to TRBJ2-3; D remains ambiguous. The CDR3 length is 12 residues. Trimming cost V 6 bases and J 2 bases, with 6 bases left between them. Germline lookup yields CDR1 SGHTA and CDR2 FQGNSA. The CDR3 DNA sequence: TGTGCCAGCAGAGCAAACACAGATACGCAGTATTTT. Its protein is CASRANTDTQYF. The whole variable domain, filled in from reference TRBV7-2 and TRBJ2-3, reads GAGVSQSPSNKVTEKGKDVELRCDPISGHTALYWYRQSLGQGLEFLIYFQGNSAPDKSGLPSDRFSAERTGGSVSTLTIQRTQQEDSAVYLCASRANTDTQYFGPGTRLTVL.

The rearrangement uses TRBV7-2 and TRBJ2-7; maybe TRBD1 (5 bases). V shed 3 bases and J shed 6 bases, with 12 bases lying between them. Germline CDR1 SGHTA, CDR2 FQGNSA. The CDR3 is 13 amino acids. The CDR3 nucleotides are TGTGCCAGCAGCTTGGGTTGGGGCTCCGAGCAGTACGTC. Translation gives CASSLGWGSEQYV.

The sample holds a few counts of this clonotype. The chain has TRBV12-3 or TRBV12-4 and TRBJ1-2; 10 bases fit TRBD1. The V and J ends lost 7 bases and 5 bases, in that order; junction bases with no gene match: 13. The CDR3 extends over 16 amino acids. In DNA, the CDR3 is TGTGCCAGCAACCTCCGGGACAGGGGAATTGGGTATGGCTACACCTTC. Its translation is CASNLRDRGIGYGYTF.

This clonotype showed up just a few times. The chain employs TRBV4-1 and TRBJ2-7; 10 bases map to TRBD2. The trim removed 2 bases at V and 2 bases at J, leaving 3 bases unmatched. Looked up from germline, CDR1 is MGHRA and CDR2 is YSYEKL. There are 15 residues in the CDR3. CDR3 region: CASSQPSGRAYEQYF. CDR3 sequence (DNA): TGCGCCAGCAGCCAACCGAGCGGGAGGGCCTACGAGCAGTACTTC.

This chain links TRBV3-1 with TRBJ2-1, with 12 bases that match TRBD2. The length of the CDR3 is 16 residues. V was pared by 5 bases and J by 3 bases, with 5 bases of the junction left unmatched. From germline, CDR1 is LGHDT and CDR2 YNNKEL (reference sequence). For the CDR3, the DNA is TGTGCCAGCAGCTGGCGGACTAGCGGGATCTACAATGAGCAGTTCTTC. It codes for CASSWRTSGIYNEQFF.

The chain uses TRBV2 and TRBJ2-1; 7 bases are a match to TRBD2. This CDR3 is built from 16 residues. Germline assignment: CDR1 SNHLY and CDR2 FYNNEI. J lost 6 bases, V lost 6 bases, and 14 bases had no gene match. CDR3 amino acids: CASSDERGPDRNEQFF. In DNA form, the CDR3 reads TGTGCCAGCAGCGACGAGCGGGGACCGGACCGCAATGAGCAGTTCTTC.

The chain employs TRBV11-2 and TRBJ1-5; tentatively, D is TRBD1 (5 bases). Trimming took 0 bases from V and 4 from J, leaving 13 bases between them. CDR1 and CDR2 (germline): SGHAT, FQNNGV. The CDR3 is 16 amino acids. CDR3 nucleotides: TGTGCCAGCAGCTTAGATGTTCCGACAGAAAATCAGCCCCAGCATTTT. Translation gives CASSLDVPTENQPQHF. Together with reference TRBV11-2 and TRBJ1-5, the CDR3 gives the full variable domain: EAGVAQSPRYKIIEKRQSVAFWCNPISGHATLYWYQQILGQGPKLLIQFQNNGVVDDSQLPKDRFSAERLKGVDSTLKIQPAKLEDSAVYLCASSLDVPTENQPQHFGDGTRLSIL.

The rearrangement uses TRBV19 and TRBJ2-5, with 7 bases aligning to TRBD1. Germline lookup yields CDR1 LNHDA and CDR2 SQIVND (reference sequence). V dropped 3 bases and J dropped 1; count of bases not matched to a gene: 2. This CDR3 is built from 14 residues. For the CDR3, the DNA is TGTGCCAGTAGTATGACAGGGCCCCAAGAGACCCAGTACTTC. Its protein is CASSMTGPQETQYF.

The chain has TRBV20-1 and TRBJ2-7; tentatively, D is TRBD2 (6 bases). Germline V gene data show CDR1 as DFQATT and CDR2 as SNEGSKA (reference sequence). The V end lost 3 bases, the J end lost 2 bases, and 8 bases lay between the germline ends. The CDR3 is made up of 12 amino acids. The CDR3 nucleotides are TGCAGTGCTAGGGCGGGACCCTACGAGCAGTACTTC. The encoded protein is CSARAGPYEQYF.

CDR3 in DNA: TGTGCCACCCGGGCCTCGGGAGGTCACAATGAGCAGTTCTTC. This gives the protein CATRASGGHNEQFF. This chain links TRBV15 with TRBJ2-1, with 7 nucleotides matching TRBD2. V shed 8 bases, J shed 5 bases, and the junction held 9 bases outside the gene matches. CDR3 length: 14 amino acids. Germline V gene data show CDR1 as LNHNV and CDR2 as YYDKDF (reference sequence). The entire variable domain, with the rest obtained from reference TRBV15 and TRBJ2-1, is as follows: DAMVIQNPRYQVTQFGKPVTLSCSQTLNHNVMYWYQQKSSQAPKLLFHYYDKDFNNEADTPDNFQSRRPNTSFCFLDIRSPGLGDTAMYLCATRASGGHNEQFFGPGTRLTVL.

This clonotype was observed a few times. This chain links TRBV7-9 with TRBJ2-3; D is ambiguous. CDR3 length equals 15 residues. V shed 5 bases and J shed 0 bases, with 12 bases lying between them. The germline V gene encodes CDR1 SEHNR and CDR2 FQNEAQ (reference sequence). The CDR3 here is CASSPSAESTDTQYF. The CDR3 DNA reads TGTGCCAGCAGCCCCTCGGCTGAAAGCACAGATACGCAGTATTTT.

This clonotype has a handful of counts. The V gene is TRBV7-9, the J gene TRBJ2-7, with 7 bases lining up with TRBD2. The CDR3 is 15 residues long. Germline-derived CDR1 and CDR2 are SEHNR and FQNEAQ (reference sequence). Losses at the gene ends were 2 bases for V and 2 bases for J; bases not matched to a gene: 6. CDR3 region: CASSLSGGRTYEQYF. In nucleotides, the CDR3 is TGTGCCAGCAGCTTATCTGGCGGGAGAACCTACGAGCAGTACTTC.

This clonotype was detected a few times. The chain has TRBV7-8 and TRBJ2-7; 11 nucleotides line up with TRBD2. CDR3 length: 14 residues. Trimming at V came to 3 bases and at J to 4 bases, leaving 2 bases not matched to a gene. Germline V gives CDR1 SGHVS, CDR2 FQNEAQ. The CDR3 sequence: CASSFSGRGYEQYV. In DNA, the CDR3 is TGTGCCAGCAGCTTTAGCGGGAGGGGTTACGAGCAGTACGTC.

J is TRBJ2-3 and V is TRBV7-9; 9 bases are a match to TRBD2. There are 16 residues in the CDR3. V shed 4 bases, J shed 3 bases, and the junction held 8 bases outside the gene matches. From germline, CDR1 is SEHNR and CDR2 FQNEAQ (reference sequence). CDR3 loop: CASSYPLSGRTDTQYF. The CDR3, as DNA: TGTGCCAGCAGCTACCCGCTTAGCGGGAGAACAGATACGCAGTATTTT.

The chain has TRBV9 and TRBJ2-3; the match to TRBD2 covers 11 bases. The CDR3 is made up of 18 amino acids. The V segment lost 2 bases and the J segment 2 bases; nucleotides outside the gene matches: 10. Germline CDR1 and CDR2: SGDLS and YYNGEE. The DNA for the CDR3 is TGTGCCAGCAGCGTGAGTGGAGGACTAGCGGGCATCACAGATACGCAGTATTTT. Translating gives CASSVSGGLAGITDTQYF.

This clonotype was recorded many times. V usage is TRBV28 and J usage is TRBJ1-6; no clear D. Germline values: CDR1 MDHEN, CDR2 SYDVKM. Trimming removed 6 bases at V and 0 bases at J, with 12 bases between. This CDR3 region has 16 residues. The DNA of the CDR3 is TGTGCCAGCAGGCCCCGAGGAAGCTCCTATAATTCACCCCTCCACTTT. It yields the protein CASRPRGSSYNSPLHF.

This clonotype occurred a few times. The chain employs TRBV7-2 and TRBJ2-1; D is uncertain. The CDR3 runs 14 residues. Trimming stripped 5 bases from V and 9 bases from J, with 17 bases between. The germline CDR1 and CDR2 sequences are SGHTA and FQGNSA. The CDR3 reads CASSPQSGFVEQFF. As DNA, the CDR3 is TGTGCCAGCAGCCCCCAGTCCGGGTTCGTTGAGCAGTTCTTC.

The chain employs TRBV4-1 and TRBJ2-3; 9 bases map to TRBD2. The V and J ends lost 0 bases and 2 bases, in that order; junction bases with no gene match: 15. The CDR3 contains 20 residues. The germline CDR1 and CDR2 sequences are MGHRA and YSYEKL. In nucleotides, the CDR3 is TGCGCCAGCAGCCAAGATCTTAGCGGGAGTCCTTATACTTTCACAGATACGCAGTATTTT. Translation gives CASSQDLSGSPYTFTDTQYF.

This chain uses TRBV7-2 with TRBJ1-2; D gene uncertain. CDR1 and CDR2 (germline): SGHTA, FQGNSA. V was pared by 2 bases and J by 6 bases, with 13 bases between. The CDR3 sequence is 14 residues long. As DNA, the CDR3 is TGTGCCAGCAGCTTATTCGGTTTGAAAGATGGCTACACCTTC. Amino acid sequence: CASSLFGLKDGYTF.

This clonotype has at least ten counts. The J gene is TRBJ2-5, the V gene TRBV7-2, with TRBD1 identical over 7 bases. The CDR3 loop spans 16 amino acids. V was pared by 5 bases and J by 2 bases, with 11 bases of the junction left unmatched. CDR1 is SGHTA and CDR2 is FQGNSA in the germline V gene. Written as DNA, the CDR3 is TGTGCCAGCAGCCCCCAGACAGGGTCGGGACAAGAGACCCAGTACTTC. Its translation is CASSPQTGSGQETQYF.

The chain is built from TRBV7-9 and TRBJ1-1; 8 bases line up with TRBD1. The CDR3 runs to 17 residues. Germline V gene data show CDR1 as SEHNR and CDR2 as FQNEAQ (reference sequence). The junction had 11 bases not matched to a gene; V was cut back by 5 bases and J by 0 bases. CDR3 in amino acids: CASSTGQGAELNTEAFF. CDR3 in DNA: TGTGCCAGCAGCACAGGACAGGGAGCCGAGTTGAACACTGAAGCTTTCTTT.

The V and J genes are TRBV6-6 and TRBJ1-3; 9 bases fit TRBD1. Germline V gives CDR1 MNHNY, CDR2 SVGAGI (reference sequence). Trimming removed 5 bases from V and 8 bases from J; junction bases left unmatched: 7. The CDR3 has 14 amino acids. This CDR3 is CASSLGGQGYTIYF. The CDR3 DNA reads as TGTGCCAGCAGTCTGGGGGGACAGGGATACACCATATATTTT.

The sample holds many counts of this clonotype. The rearrangement links TRBV4-1 to TRBJ1-4; no clear D gene. V lost 3 bases, J lost 11 bases, and 10 bases lay in between. Germline CDR1 and CDR2: MGHRA and YSYEKL. The CDR3 contains 12 residues. The CDR3 region is CASSQGNAKLFF. The CDR3 DNA reads TGCGCCAGCAGCCAGGGGAATGCGAAACTGTTTTTT.

This rearrangement joins TRBV11-2 to TRBJ2-3; D might be TRBD2 (5 bases). V was cut by 3 bases and J by 6 bases, with 13 bases left in between. Germline V gene lookup returns CDR1 SGHAT and CDR2 FQNNGV. The CDR3 runs 14 residues. CDR3 amino acids: CASSLDSSRDTQYF. DNA for the CDR3: TGTGCCAGCAGCTTGGACTCCTCAAGGGATACGCAGTATTTT.

The CDR3 spells CASSMGQGDYEQYV. For the CDR3, the DNA is TGTGCCAGTAGTATGGGACAGGGGGACTACGAGCAGTACGTC. This rearrangement joins TRBV19 to TRBJ2-7; TRBD1 agrees at 11 bases. Losses at the gene ends were 3 bases for V and 3 bases for J; bases not matched to a gene: 1. The CDR3 spans 14 residues. CDR1 and CDR2 (germline): LNHDA, SQIVND (reference sequence).

This chain connects TRBV7-2 to TRBJ1-5, with TRBD1 identical over 7 bases. This CDR3 comprises 15 residues. The germline V gene encodes CDR1 SGHTA and CDR2 FQGNSA. The trim removed 2 bases at V and 4 bases at J, leaving 5 bases unmatched. CDR3 sequence: CASSLTGDRNQPQHF. CDR3 coding DNA: TGTGCCAGCAGCTTAACGGGGGACAGAAATCAGCCCCAGCATTTT.

There are a few counts of this clonotype. The chain carries TRBV7-2 and TRBJ1-1; TRBD1 agrees at 8 bases. V shed 1 base, J shed 1 base, and the junction held 5 bases outside the gene matches. Germline V gene sequence: CDR1 SGHTA, CDR2 FQGNSA. The CDR3 sequence is 16 residues long. CDR3 sequence: CASSLVGTGTNTEAFF. The CDR3 bases are TGTGCCAGCAGCTTAGTAGGGACAGGTACGAACACTGAAGCTTTCTTT.

This clonotype occurred a few times. The V and J genes are TRBV28 and TRBJ1-5; 7 positions match TRBD1. The CDR3 spans 15 residues. Germline V CDR1 and CDR2: MDHEN, SYDVKM. The J segment lost 9 bases and the V segment lost 6 bases, leaving 14 bases of the junction unmatched. The CDR3 DNA sequence: TGTGCCAGCAGAGACCCGGACAGGCCGTATAGGCCCCAGCATTTT. Amino acids: CASRDPDRPYRPQHF. The variable domain in full, with the rest retrieved from reference TRBV28 and TRBJ1-5, is DVKVTQSSRYLVKRTGEKVFLECVQDMDHENMFWYRQDPGLGLRLIYFSYDVKMKEKGDIPEGYSVSREKKERFSLILESASTNQTSMYLCASRDPDRPYRPQHFGDGTRLSIL.